The text below deals with one T cell receptor (beta chain). Its recognized antigen is unknown. Per-base quality was not reported, and no clone a single base away is much larger than it. This specimen's time point label, per the study, means: baseline before first vaccination. The vaccinee samples were drawn from two UK trials, COV001 and COV002, one of which was a single-blind randomized controlled phase 2/3 trial testing AZD1222 (ChAdOx1 nCoV-19) in healthy adults. Trial participant PBMC samples were collected at day 0 and day 28 after the second dose for TCRbeta chain sequencing. The CDR3 regions of human TCRbeta chains were analyzed by immunosequencing. As for the authors' bioinformatics: Repertoire TCRs were checked for matches against a reference library of SARS-CoV-2-specific TCRs that had been generated using the MIRA antigen-specificity platform. Breadth was defined as the fraction of unique TCRs that were SARS-CoV-2-associated. Depth was defined as the fraction of total T cells that were SARS-CoV-2-associated. Using the MIRA data, each spike-specific TCR was mapped to the spike region that the TCR reacts to and placed in a CD4 or CD8 class. Log10-transformed breadth and depth values were compared by one-way ANOVA with Sidak's multiple comparisons tests. TCRdb carries this immuneACCESS record with in-frame sequences only. Its versions omit some clonotypes, under half of them owing to an unresolved V gene in the studies checked, with the rest unexplained. The DNA was the basis for D and trimming; V, J and clone size are from that table. Across this sample there are 100,000 to 150,000 clones, with around 90% seen only once. Approximately 4% of the sample is taken by the ten largest.

The germline V gene provides CDR1 SGHAT and CDR2 FQNNGV. V gives up 1 base and J gives up 7 bases, and the segment between their germline ends measures 11 bases. CDR3 length: 14 amino acids, cysteine to phenylalanine. Of all the DNA, just the CDR3 is kept, 42 bases in frame from base 1. This sample stems from a study of T cell responses to AZD1222 COVID-19 vaccine (TCRdb year 2021). Concerning the study at large: AZD1222 recipients given second doses at about 4 weeks or at about 12 weeks were pooled, since spike-specific TCR depth and breadth were not found to differ between the two schedules. Trial participants were enrolled into age subgroups of 18-55, 56-69 and 70-plus years, which contained roughly 150, 30 and 60 TCR-sequenced participants, respectively. A total of 230 or so trial participants underwent TCR sequencing, of whom 200 to 220 received two doses of AZD1222 and some 25 received two doses of the MenACWY control vaccine.

The full study reports these points: Conclusions about previously exposed vaccinees were limited because only a handful of AZD1222 recipients were SARS-CoV-2 seropositive at baseline. Because no day 14 peak-response samples were available, repertoires were characterized only after the peak T cell response. Participants were mostly white British, with more females than males. The authors suggested clonal diversity may have been underestimated. After two AZD1222 doses, both the breadth and the depth of spike-specific TCRs were significantly higher than at day 0 and than in MenACWY recipients. The 56-69-year group was small, and its depth increase did not reach significance, likely because of low power. CD4 TCRs associated with the vaccine covered the entire spike protein, and the dominant responses were in regions 160-218 and 743-854. Reportedly, almost half of the unique spike-specific TCRs recognized epitopes lying outside the regions that are mutated in the B.1.351 and B.1.1.7 variants.

The V gene is TRBV11-2 and the J gene is TRBJ2-1, with the D gene uncertain. The clonotype was recovered from an adult in good health. Sequencing used peripheral blood, obtained on day 0 of AZD1222 vaccination. The CDR3 protein: CASSLVGSGNEQFF. The nucleotide sequence reads as follows: TGTGCCAGCAGCTTAGTCGGTAGTGGGAATGAGCAGTTCTTC. The reference TRBV11-2 and TRBJ2-1 proteins fill in what lies around the CDR3, so the full variable domain reads EAGVAQSPRYKIIEKRQSVAFWCNPISGHATLYWYQQILGQGPKLLIQFQNNGVVDDSQLPKDRFSAERLKGVDSTLKIQPAKLEDSAVYLCASSLVGSGNEQFFGPGTRLTVL.